Shown below are 32 T cell receptor beta chains from a single sample sequenced in a study of early T cells in non-severe SARS-CoV-2 infection. Via MiXCR, TCRdb re-called the 5' RACE reads, giving one row per CDR3 protein. The sample carries about 98,000 distinct CDR3 sequences, under 15% recorded once. Sample: whole blood. These TCRs come from an adult who was a healthcare worker with PCR-confirmed SARS-CoV-2 infection or an uninfected control (not recorded which).

There are many counts of this clonotype. This chain uses TRBV29-1 with TRBJ2-7; possibly TRBD2 for D (5 bases). CDR1 and CDR2 from the germline V gene are SQVTM and ANQGSEA. The V end was cut by 7 bases, the J end by 4 bases, with 11 bases between. CDR3 length: 11 amino acids. CDR3 bases: TGCAGCGCCTGGACGGGATACGAGCAGTACTTC. It translates to CSAWTGYEQYF.

The chain has TRBV27 and TRBJ2-1; the match to TRBD2 covers 7 bases. V lost 5 bases, J lost 10 bases, and 17 bases stayed unmatched. Germline values: CDR1 MNHEY, CDR2 SMNVEV (reference sequence). CDR3 size: 16 residues. For the CDR3, the DNA is TGTGCCAGCAGTCCAATAGCGGGTGCCCTTAACGGGGAGCAGTTCTTC. Residues: CASSPIAGALNGEQFF.

This clonotype was detected ten times or more. This sequence joins TRBV11-2 and TRBJ2-7; D is perhaps TRBD1 (6 bases). The V end lost 5 bases, the J end lost 2 bases, and 7 bases lay between the germline ends. CDR3 length equals 12 residues. Germline V gene lookup returns CDR1 SGHAT and CDR2 FQNNGV. CDR3 in DNA: TGTGCCAGCAGCCGGGACACCTACGAGCAGTACTTC. Encoded protein: CASSRDTYEQYF. Full variable domain (outside the CDR3, taken from reference TRBV11-2 and TRBJ2-7): EAGVAQSPRYKIIEKRQSVAFWCNPISGHATLYWYQQILGQGPKLLIQFQNNGVVDDSQLPKDRFSAERLKGVDSTLKIQPAKLEDSAVYLCASSRDTYEQYFGPGTRLTVT.

This clonotype was picked up many times. The V call is TRBV7-6, the J call TRBJ2-1, with 8 positions matching TRBD2. J gave up 6 bases and V 7 bases, and 11 bases lay outside the gene matches. Germline CDR1 reads SGHVS; CDR2 reads FNYEAQ. This CDR3 region has 15 residues. The CDR3 region is CASTTGASGFNEQFF. Here the CDR3 DNA reads TGTGCCAGCACCACCGGGGCTAGCGGGTTCAATGAGCAGTTCTTC.

The rearrangement uses TRBV25-1 and TRBJ2-7; no clear D gene. The V and J ends lost 3 bases and 3 bases respectively, with 12 bases between them. The V gene's germline CDR1 is MGHDK and CDR2 SYGVNS. This CDR3 region has 14 residues. For the CDR3, the DNA is TGTGCCAGCAGTGACCTAGGACGGAACTACGAGCAGTACTTC. It codes for CASSDLGRNYEQYF.

The table lists this clonotype with many counts. The chain employs TRBV28 and TRBJ1-2, with 10 positions matching TRBD1. The length of the CDR3 is 14 residues. The V segment lost 6 bases and the J segment 6 bases; nucleotides outside the gene matches: 7. Germline V CDR1 and CDR2: MDHEN, SYDVKM. Here the CDR3 reads CASSRGQGRDGYTF. The CDR3 DNA sequence: TGTGCCAGCAGCAGGGGACAGGGGAGGGATGGCTACACCTTC.

This clonotype was observed at least ten times. The rearrangement links TRBV5-1 to TRBJ2-1, with D perhaps being TRBD1 or TRBD2 (7 bases each). Germline V gives CDR1 SGHRS, CDR2 YFSETQ. With 0 bases removed from V and 7 bases from J, the gap between germline ends came to 14 bases. The length of the CDR3 is 15 residues. The chain's CDR3 is CASSLAGTAGNEQFF. Here the CDR3 DNA reads TGCGCCAGCAGCTTGGCCGGGACAGCGGGGAATGAGCAGTTCTTC.

The chain joins TRBV9 to TRBJ2-7; perhaps TRBD2 as D (7 bases). The CDR3 is made up of 15 amino acids. V gave up 4 bases and J gave up 6 bases, with 20 bases separating them. The germline CDR1 and CDR2 sequences are SGDLS and YYNGEE. The CDR3 DNA follows: TGTGCCAGCAGCAGGGGGGGCCCTAAGGCGGGCGAGCAGTACTTC. Translated, it gives CASSRGGPKAGEQYF. Full variable domain (remainder filled in from reference TRBV9 and TRBJ2-7): DSGVTQTPKHLITATGQRVTLRCSPRSGDLSVYWYQQSLDQGLQFLIQYYNGEERAKGNILERFSAQQFPDLHSELNLSSLELGDSALYFCASSRGGPKAGEQYFGPGTRLTVT.

On this clonotype: A single base separates this from a much larger clone, so it may be a read error. The CDR3 carries no conserved terminal phenylalanine or tryptophan, so it likely arises from a read error. The rearrangement uses TRBV20-1 and TRBJ2-7; 12 bases are shared with TRBD2. Germline CDR1 and CDR2: DFQATT and SNEGSKA (reference sequence). The CDR3 has 15 residues. After removal of 8 bases from V and 5 bases from J, the junction contained 13 bases not matched to a gene. The chain's CDR3 is CSLSLAGGPIHEQYI. In nucleotides, the CDR3 is TGCAGTCTCTCTCTAGCGGGAGGGCCAATCCACGAGCAGTACATC.

This clonotype appeared a few times. In DNA form, the CDR3 reads TGTGCCAGCCGCAGAGACGGTTATGGCTACACCTTC. Translated, it gives CASRRDGYGYTF. This rearrangement joins TRBV3-1 to TRBJ1-2; D unclear. This CDR3 is built from 12 residues. Trimming shortened V by 8 bases and J by 5 bases, and 12 bases separated the two germline ends. Germline CDR1 reads LGHDT; CDR2 reads YNNKEL (reference sequence). Combining the CDR3 with reference TRBV3-1 and TRBJ1-2 gives the whole variable domain DTAVSQTPKYLVTQMGNDKSIKCEQNLGHDTMYWYKQDSKKFLKIMFSYNNKELIINETVPNRFSPKSPDKAHLNLHINSLELGDSAVYFCASRRDGYGYTFGSGTRLTVV.

The chain has TRBV14 and TRBJ2-5; unclear D gene. CDR3 size: 13 residues. The V end was cut by 2 bases, the J end by 5 bases, with 9 bases between. The V gene's germline CDR1 is SGHDN and CDR2 FVKESK. Here the CDR3 DNA reads TGTGCCAGCAGCCAATTTGGTGCGGAGACCCAGTACTTC. This sequence encodes CASSQFGAETQYF.

As DNA, the CDR3 is TGTGCCAGCAGTGTGATGCCTGAAAAACTGTTTTTT. Amino acid sequence: CASSVMPEKLFF. The gene calls are TRBV28 and TRBJ1-4; D remains ambiguous. The V end was cut by 5 bases, the J end by 7 bases, with 8 bases between. This CDR3 contains 12 residues. From germline, CDR1 is MDHEN and CDR2 SYDVKM.

This clonotype was observed a few times. J is TRBJ2-1 and V is TRBV28; TRBD2 might be the D (7 bases). The CDR3 is made up of 14 amino acids. CDR1 is MDHEN and CDR2 is SYDVKM in the germline V gene. The ends were cut back, 6 bases at V and 10 bases at J, with 19 bases in the middle. The CDR3 sequence: CASSVLGGVDEQFF. For the CDR3, the DNA is TGTGCCAGCAGCGTTCTAGGGGGGGTAGACGAGCAGTTCTTC.

The J gene is TRBJ2-3, the V gene TRBV6-1; unclear D gene. The V and J ends lost 1 base and 3 bases respectively, with 11 bases between them. Germline V CDR1 and CDR2: MNHNS, SASEGT. The CDR3 runs 15 residues. In DNA form, the CDR3 reads TGTGCCAGCAGTGAAGTAAACGTAGGGACAGATACGCAGTATTTT. It encodes CASSEVNVGTDTQYF.

This clonotype appeared many times. This sequence joins TRBV20-1 and TRBJ2-3; 10 bases align to TRBD2. This CDR3 comprises 15 residues. Germline V gene data show CDR1 as DFQATT and CDR2 as SNEGSKA (reference sequence). Unmatched junction bases numbered 9, after V lost 4 bases and J lost 5 bases. The DNA of the CDR3 is TGCAGTGCTAAACAGCTAGCGGGAGTTATAGATACGCAGTATTTT. As protein: CSAKQLAGVIDTQYF.

There are a few counts of this clonotype. CDR3 bases: TGTGCCAGCAGCTTCCGGGACAGGGGGTTTGATACGCAGTATTTT. It translates to CASSFRDRGFDTQYF. The genes are TRBV13 and TRBJ2-3, with 11 bases fitting TRBD1. Trimming took 3 bases from V and 6 from J; bases not matched to a gene: 5. The CDR3 runs to 15 residues. The germline gives CDR1 PRHDT, CDR2 FYEKMQ (reference sequence).

J is TRBJ1-2 and V is TRBV7-2; D might be TRBD1 (5 bases). Germline loops: CDR1 SGHTA, CDR2 FQGNSA. This CDR3 is 14 amino acids long. The V and J ends lost 3 bases and 3 bases respectively, with 11 bases between them. DNA for the CDR3: TGTGCCAGCAGCTTTTCGGGGGTATACTATGGCTACACCTTC. Amino acids: CASSFSGVYYGYTF.

The genes are TRBV5-5 and TRBJ1-4; no firm D call. This CDR3 is 14 amino acids long. CDR1 and CDR2 (germline): SGHKS, YYEKEE (reference sequence). Trimming cost V 5 bases and J 2 bases, with 10 bases left between them. The CDR3 loop reads CASSSYGTNEKLFF. The CDR3 DNA is TGTGCCAGCAGTTCGTATGGCACTAATGAAAAACTGTTTTTT.

In its sample, this clonotype was seen many times. The rearrangement joins TRBV5-6 to TRBJ2-2; no firm D call. Trimming took 5 bases from V and 5 from J, leaving 4 bases between them. This CDR3 is 11 amino acids long. The V gene's germline CDR1 is SGHDT and CDR2 YYEEEE. CDR3 DNA sequence: TGTGCCAGCAGGGCTACCGGGGAGCTGTTTTTT. Its protein product is CASRATGELFF. The entire variable domain, with the rest obtained from reference TRBV5-6 and TRBJ2-2, is as follows: DAGVTQSPTHLIKTRGQQVTLRCSPKSGHDTVSWYQQALGQGPQFIFQYYEEEERQRGNFPDRFSGHQFPNYSSELNVNALLLGDSALYLCASRATGELFFGEGSRLTVL.

At least ten counts were recorded for this clonotype. The genes are TRBV7-2 and TRBJ2-2; 11 nucleotides agree with TRBD2. This CDR3 has 16 amino acids. V lost 4 bases to trimming and J lost 3 bases; unmatched junction nucleotides: 4. The V gene's germline CDR1 is SGHTA and CDR2 FQGNSA. The CDR3 DNA reads as TGTGCCAGCAGCTCGACTAGCGGGACGTACACCGGGGAGCTGTTTTTT. Its protein is CASSSTSGTYTGELFF.

The sample holds a few counts of this clonotype. The V gene is TRBV20-1, the J gene TRBJ2-2; 8 bases agree with TRBD2. Germline V CDR1 and CDR2: DFQATT, SNEGSKA (reference sequence). This CDR3 is 12 amino acids long. Trimming cost V 4 bases and J 6 bases; bases outside gene matches: 1. The DNA of the CDR3 is TGCAGTGCTAATAGCGGGGCCGGGGAGCTGTTTTTT. As protein: CSANSGAGELFF.

This clonotype was picked up a small number of times. The chain is built from TRBV28 and TRBJ2-7, with TRBD1 as a possible D gene (6 bases). The CDR3 length is 12 residues. V dropped 6 bases and J dropped 4 bases, with 10 bases sitting between them. Germline V gene lookup returns CDR1 MDHEN and CDR2 SYDVKM. The CDR3 is CASSQQGYEQYF. In DNA, the CDR3 is TGTGCCAGCAGCCAACAGGGATACGAGCAGTACTTC.

This clonotype has at least ten counts. This rearrangement joins TRBV20-1 to TRBJ2-5; 7 nucleotides line up with TRBD1. Trimming cost V 4 bases and J 5 bases; bases outside gene matches: 10. The germline CDR1 and CDR2 sequences are DFQATT and SNEGSKA (reference sequence). The CDR3 length is 14 residues. CDR3 in DNA: TGCAGTGCTAAAAAGGACAGGTTGTGGGAGACCCAGTACTTC. Translation gives CSAKKDRLWETQYF.

The V and J genes are TRBV5-8 and TRBJ1-5; D is ambiguous. The V end lost 3 bases, the J end lost 0 bases, and 13 bases lay between the germline ends. CDR1 and CDR2 (germline): SGHTS, YDEGEE. The CDR3 extends over 16 amino acids. The CDR3 nucleotides are TGTGCCAGCAGCTCCCATGTGTACAATAGCAATCAGCCCCAGCATTTT. Protein: CASSSHVYNSNQPQHF.

This clonotype was observed many times. This chain links TRBV20-1 with TRBJ2-7; TRBD2 might be the D (6 bases). The V gene's germline CDR1 is DFQATT and CDR2 SNEGSKA (reference sequence). Deletions cut 3 bases from V and 1 base from J, with 13 bases between. The CDR3 runs to 14 residues. The CDR3 loop is CSARGLALSYEQYF. Here the CDR3 DNA reads TGCAGTGCTAGGGGGCTAGCGCTATCCTACGAGCAGTACTTC.

There are many counts of this clonotype. The junction departs from the called germline gene at one end, perhaps through a read error. The rearrangement links TRBV6-5 to TRBJ2-2, with a weak D call TRBD1 (5 bases). The CDR3 has 15 residues. Germline V gene data show CDR1 as MNHEY and CDR2 as SVGAGI. CDR3: CASSYWPGSSGELFF. In DNA form, the CDR3 reads TGTGCCAGCAGCTACTGGCCAGGGTCATCCGGGGAGCTGTTTTTT.

As to this clonotype: A junction end diverges from the germline sequence, so it may reflect a read error. The chain is built from TRBV5-4 and TRBJ2-1; D gene uncertain. The V gene's germline CDR1 is SGHNT and CDR2 YYREEE (reference sequence). The CDR3 is made up of 15 amino acids. CDR3 coding DNA: TGTGCCAGCAGCTTGGTGACACTCCGGCGCAATAAGCAGTTCTTC. This encodes CASSLVTLRRNKQFF. Drawing the rest from reference TRBV5-4 and TRBJ2-1, the complete variable domain is ETGVTQSPTHLIKTRGQQVTLRCSSQSGHNTVSWYQQALGQGPQFIFQYYREEENGRGNFPPRFSGLQFPNYSSELNVNALELDDSALYLCASSLVTLRRNKQFFGPGTRLTVL.

This clonotype has a count of ten or more. The chain uses TRBV3-1 and TRBJ1-1; a weak D match, TRBD1 (5 bases). The V and J ends lost 0 bases and 4 bases respectively, with 18 bases between them. The CDR3 runs to 17 residues. Germline CDR1 reads LGHDT; CDR2 reads YNNKEL (reference sequence). CDR3 DNA sequence: TGTGCCAGCAGCCAAGATATTAAGGGGCGACGAGGCACTGAAGCTTTCTTT. Translation gives CASSQDIKGRRGTEAFF.

Comment on this clonotype: This may be a read error: a much more frequent sequence differs by one nucleotide. This chain connects TRBV6-5 to TRBJ2-6; no reliable D call. The CDR3 has 14 amino acids. Germline V gene sequence: CDR1 MNHEY, CDR2 SVGAGI. V was clipped by 4 bases and J by 0 bases, with 4 bases between them. CDR3 sequence: CASSSNSGANVLTF. DNA of the CDR3: TGTGCCAGCAGTTCCAACTCTGGGGCCAACGTCCTGACTTTC.

V usage is TRBV18 and J usage is TRBJ2-5; 9 bases line up with TRBD1. CDR1 is KGHSH, CDR2 LQKENI, per germline. CDR3 length: 15 residues. J was trimmed by 5 bases and V by 0 bases; bases with no gene match: 4. The CDR3 reads CASSPPGQGGETQYF. The CDR3 DNA reads as TGTGCCAGCTCACCACCGGGACAGGGAGGGGAGACCCAGTACTTC.

This clonotype appeared many times. The chain employs TRBV7-8 and TRBJ1-6; no clear D. Trimming cost V 2 bases and J 2 bases, with 10 bases left between them. The CDR3 is 16 residues long. The germline gives CDR1 SGHVS, CDR2 FQNEAQ. This CDR3 reads CASSLRQATYNSPLHF. CDR3 nucleotide sequence: TGTGCCAGCAGCTTACGTCAGGCCACCTATAATTCACCCCTCCACTTT.

Here the CDR3 reads CAQNSVSKGNTIYF. For the CDR3, the DNA is TGTGCCCAAAACAGTGTCAGTAAGGGAAACACCATATATTTT. The rearrangement joins TRBV28 to TRBJ1-3, with D unclear. The germline CDR1 and CDR2 sequences are MDHEN and SYDVKM. Trimming stripped 11 bases from V and 4 bases from J, with 18 bases between. The CDR3 sequence is 14 residues long. Supplemented by reference TRBV28 and TRBJ1-3, the full variable domain reads DVKVTQSSRYLVKRTGEKVFLECVQDMDHENMFWYRQDPGLGLRLIYFSYDVKMKEKGDIPEGYSVSREKKERFSLILESASTNQTSMYLCAQNSVSKGNTIYFGEGSWLTVV.